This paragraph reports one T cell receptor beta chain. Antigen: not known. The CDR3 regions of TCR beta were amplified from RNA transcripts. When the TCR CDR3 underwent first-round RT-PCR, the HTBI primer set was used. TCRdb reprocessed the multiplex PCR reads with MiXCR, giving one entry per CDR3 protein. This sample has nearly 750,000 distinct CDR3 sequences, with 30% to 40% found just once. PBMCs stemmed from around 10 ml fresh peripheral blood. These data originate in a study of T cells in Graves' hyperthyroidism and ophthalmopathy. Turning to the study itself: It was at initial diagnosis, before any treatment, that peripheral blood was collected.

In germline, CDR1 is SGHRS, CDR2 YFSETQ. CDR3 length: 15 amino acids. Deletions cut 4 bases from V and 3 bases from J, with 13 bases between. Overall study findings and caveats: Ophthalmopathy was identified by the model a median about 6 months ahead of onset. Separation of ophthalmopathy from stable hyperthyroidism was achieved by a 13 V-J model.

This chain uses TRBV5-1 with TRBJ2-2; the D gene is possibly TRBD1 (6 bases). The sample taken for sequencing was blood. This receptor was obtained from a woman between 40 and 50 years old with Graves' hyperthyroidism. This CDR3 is CASSLLGADTGELFF. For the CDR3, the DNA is TGCGCCAGCAGCCTACTGGGGGCCGACACCGGGGAGCTGTTTTTT. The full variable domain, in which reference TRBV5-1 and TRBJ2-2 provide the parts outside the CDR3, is KAGVTQTPRYLIKTRGQQVTLSCSPISGHRSVSWYQQTPGQGLQFLFEYFSETQRNKGNFPGRFSGRQFSNSRSEMNVSTLELGDSALYLCASSLLGADTGELFFGEGSRLTVL.